This TCR beta chain was sequenced during a study of radiation and T cells in renal cell carcinoma. Study-level findings and limits: Top tumor clonotypes rose in blood 2 weeks post-radiation, then contracted. Pretreatment tumor biopsies were lacking, so baseline clonotypes are unknown.

The CDR3 is made up of 13 amino acids. Trimming pared 4 bases from V and 3 bases from J, leaving 11 bases between. CDR1 SGHRS and CDR2 YFSETQ come from the germline V gene. Time point in this sample: blood 2 weeks post-SBRT. Indicated treatment: 15 Gy SBRT to primary tumor, nephrectomy 4 weeks later. The patient's renal cell carcinoma had clear cell pathology. In regard to this clone: As yet, its antigen is unknown.

Measured with immunoSEQ multiplex PCR; TCRdb has only the in-frame clones, and not every one. The sample lists 95,000 to 150,000 clones; about four fifths were seen once. V is TRBV5-1 and J is TRBJ2-7, with unresolved D. Here the sequenced sample was blood, taken from a patient whose treatment included radiotherapy and nephrectomy. This sequence originates from a man in his fifties or sixties with renal cell carcinoma. The CDR3 coding sequence is TGCGCCAGCAGCGCCCTCCAAGGCTACGAGCAGTACTTC. Its translation: CASSALQGYEQYF. Together with reference TRBV5-1 and TRBJ2-7, the CDR3 gives the full variable domain: KAGVTQTPRYLIKTRGQQVTLSCSPISGHRSVSWYQQTPGQGLQFLFEYFSETQRNKGNFPGRFSGRQFSNSRSEMNVSTLELGDSALYLCASSALQGYEQYFGPGTRLTVT.